Following are 15 T cell receptor beta chains from one sample sequenced in a study of OX40 agonist ivuxolimab in advanced cancers. Here immunoSEQ multiplex PCR was the method, and the copy in TCRdb shows in-frame clones only, minus some. The sample includes some 57,000 clones, about 90% of them seen just once. This material consisted of CD4+ or CD8+ T cells sorted from blood, taken in a trial of the OX40 agonist ivuxolimab. These receptors all come from an adult with an advanced solid tumor such as melanoma, head and neck, liver or kidney cancer.

The J gene is TRBJ1-1, the V gene TRBV10-3; 9 nucleotides line up with TRBD1. Germline V gene data show CDR1 as ENHRY and CDR2 as SYGVKD. The CDR3 extends over 14 amino acids. Trimming cost V 10 bases and J 5 bases; bases outside gene matches: 11. The CDR3 reads CATYPGTGRTEAFF. CDR3 bases: TGTGCCACCTACCCAGGGACAGGGAGGACTGAAGCTTTCTTT.

The V call is TRBV5-1, the J call TRBJ2-7, with 11 nucleotides matching TRBD2. Germline CDR1 SGHRS, CDR2 YFSETQ. The CDR3 length is 15 residues. Trimming took 4 bases from V and 0 from J; bases not matched to a gene: 3. The DNA of the CDR3 is TGCGCCAGCAGCATCGGGACTAGCGGCTCCTACGAGCAGTACTTC. Protein: CASSIGTSGSYEQYF.

The V call is TRBV28, the J call TRBJ1-4; 7 nucleotides line up with TRBD1. V was clipped by 6 bases and J by 0 bases; unmatched bases: 13. Germline V gene sequence: CDR1 MDHEN, CDR2 SYDVKM. The CDR3 extends over 18 amino acids. The DNA of the CDR3 is TGTGCCAGCAGCGTGGGACAGAGTCTTTTCGCAACTAATGAAAAACTGTTTTTT. As protein: CASSVGQSLFATNEKLFF.

This clone was recorded a few times. CDR3 coding DNA: TGCGCCAGCAGCTCGGGACTCGTGGGGGAGACCCAGTACTTC. Amino acids: CASSSGLVGETQYF. The rearrangement links TRBV5-1 to TRBJ2-5; weak D call: TRBD2 (6 bases). The CDR3 has 14 residues. Germline V gene data show CDR1 as SGHRS and CDR2 as YFSETQ. The V end lost 3 bases, the J end lost 5 bases, and 14 bases lay between the germline ends.

V and J are TRBV7-8 and TRBJ1-5, with D tentatively TRBD1 (5 bases). Germline loops: CDR1 SGHVS, CDR2 FQNEAQ. The CDR3 has 14 residues. V lost 1 base and J lost 4, with 8 bases in between. CDR3 protein: CASSLGDGNQPQHF. The CDR3 bases are TGTGCCAGCAGCTTAGGGGACGGGAATCAGCCCCAGCATTTT.

V is TRBV19 and J is TRBJ1-5; tentative D call: TRBD1 (5 bases). The CDR3 has 14 residues. Germline assignment: CDR1 LNHDA and CDR2 SQIVND (reference sequence). Trimming took off 7 bases at V and 0 bases at J, with 10 bases between the two ends. The CDR3 nucleotides are TGTGCCAGTAAGCGAGGGGATAGCAATCAGCCCCAGCATTTT. This gives the protein CASKRGDSNQPQHF.

V is TRBV18 and J is TRBJ2-5; the match to TRBD2 covers 11 bases. J gave up 0 bases and V 5 bases, and 8 bases lay outside the gene matches. The CDR3 contains 17 residues. In germline, CDR1 is KGHSH, CDR2 LQKENI. CDR3 sequence (DNA): TGTGCCAGCTCATCGCTAGCGGGAGGCTGGGACCAAGAGACCCAGTACTTC. It is translated as CASSSLAGGWDQETQYF.

The gene calls are TRBV28 and TRBJ2-1, with 7 bases matching TRBD2. With V trimmed by 7 bases and J by 7 bases, 7 bases remained unmatched. The CDR3 extends over 13 amino acids. Germline CDR1 reads MDHEN; CDR2 reads SYDVKM. CDR3 nucleotides: TGTGCCAGCAATAAACTAGCGCCGAATGAGCAGTTCTTC. Its protein product is CASNKLAPNEQFF.

V and J are TRBV30 and TRBJ1-2; 9 positions agree with TRBD1. Germline CDR1 reads GTSNPN; CDR2 reads SVGIG (reference sequence). The CDR3 length is 17 residues. With V trimmed by 5 bases and J by 1 base, 14 bases remained unmatched. CDR3 coding DNA: TGTGCCTGGGGTGGGTGGATACCGGGACAGGGTAACTATGGCTACACCTTC. Its protein product is CAWGGWIPGQGNYGYTF.

The chain recombines TRBV11-3 with TRBJ2-7; maybe TRBD1 (6 bases). The germline V gene encodes CDR1 SGHNT and CDR2 YENEEA. The CDR3 has 16 residues. Trimming took 5 bases from V and 1 from J, leaving 18 bases between them. The CDR3 nucleotides read TGTGCCAGCAGCCGACAAGGTTGGGACACTTCCTACGAGCAGTACTTC. Protein product: CASSRQGWDTSYEQYF.

The chain recombines TRBV30 with TRBJ2-3; 9 bases align to TRBD1. Looked up from germline, CDR1 is GTSNPN and CDR2 is SVGIG (reference sequence). This CDR3 has 14 residues. With V trimmed by 7 bases and J by 2 bases, 7 bases remained unmatched. The DNA of the CDR3 is TGTGCCTCGAGGCGGACAGGGGCCACAGATACGCAGTATTTT. Translated, it gives CASRRTGATDTQYF.

This chain uses TRBV25-1 with TRBJ2-1, with 9 nucleotides matching TRBD2. Germline CDR1 and CDR2: MGHDK and SYGVNS. CDR3 length: 17 residues. The J segment lost 5 bases and the V segment lost 0 bases, leaving 8 bases of the junction unmatched. The DNA for the CDR3 is TGTGCCAGCAGTGAATATATAGGGACTAGCAGAGACAATGAGCAGTTCTTC. As protein: CASSEYIGTSRDNEQFF.

V usage is TRBV25-1 and J usage is TRBJ1-3, with unresolved D. This CDR3 has 14 amino acids. Deletions cut 6 bases from V and 0 bases from J, with 9 bases between. The germline V gene has CDR1 MGHDK and CDR2 SYGVNS. CDR3 in DNA: TGTGCCAGCAGGGAGACGGGCTCTGGAAACACCATATATTTT. This translates into CASRETGSGNTIYF. Complete variable domain (other parts from reference TRBV25-1 and TRBJ1-3): EADIYQTPRYLVIGTGKKITLECSQTMGHDKMYWYQQDPGMELHLIHYSYGVNSTEKGDLSSESTVSRIRTEHFPLTLESARPSHTSQYLCASRETGSGNTIYFGEGSWLTVV.

Regarding this clone: In the same sample, other DNA sequences code for this CDR3. The CDR3 spells CASRAGFSTDTQYF. In DNA form, the CDR3 reads TGTGCCAGCCGCGCGGGCTTTAGCACAGATACGCAGTATTTT. The V gene is TRBV6-5, the J gene TRBJ2-3; tentatively, D is TRBD2 (5 bases). The CDR3 is made up of 14 amino acids. Looked up from germline, CDR1 is MNHEY and CDR2 is SVGAGI. Trimming left V 8 bases short and J 0 bases short, with 12 bases between.

CDR3 sequence: CASSWGQGARAETQYF. For the CDR3, the DNA is TGTGCCAGCAGCTGGGGACAGGGGGCGCGAGCGGAGACCCAGTACTTC. The chain uses TRBV5-4 and TRBJ2-5; 12 bases fit TRBD1. CDR3 length: 16 residues. V gave up 3 bases and J gave up 5 bases; unmatched junction bases: 8. CDR1 and CDR2 (germline): SGHNT, YYREEE (reference sequence).